One T cell receptor (beta chain) is described in this entry. The antigen is undetermined. The CDR3 runs 13 residues. The germline CDR1 and CDR2 sequences are SEHNR and FQNEAQ (reference sequence). V shed 5 bases and J shed 4 bases, with 8 bases lying between them. PCR amplification relied on 60 Vbeta primers (plus 13 Jbeta primers). Profiling relied on immunoSEQ multiplex PCR, and the TCRdb table lists in-frame clones only, not all of them. Of 90,000 to 100,000 clones in the sample, around 76% were seen once. This entry is derived from a study of cytomegalovirus exposure and HLA in healthy donors. Broader study findings: The investigators catalogued 164 TCR beta chains as cytomegalovirus-associated. Later analysis identified a missense DCLRE1C variant that was linked to TCR beta V- and J-gene trimming. In an earlier analysis, productive rearrangement rates for most beta V segments clustered near 87% or 30%. A likely sequencing artifact accounted for one observed cluster of highly shared sequence variants.

The sequence derives from a man in his forties in good health and CMV-seropositive. Sample: PBMCs. The V and J genes are TRBV7-9 and TRBJ2-2, with D possibly TRBD2 on 5 matching bases. Here the CDR3 DNA reads TGTGCCAGCAGCACGGGATTCACCGGGGAGCTGTTTTTT. Its translation: CASSTGFTGELFF.